The rows below give T cell receptor beta chains drawn from one sample of a study of blood T cell repertoires in COVID-19. TCRdb's copy holds only in-frame clones and misses some; the assay was immunoSEQ multiplex PCR. The table lists about 110,000 clones, approximately 67% of them singletons. Sample: peripheral blood. The receptors were sampled from a woman aged 55-69 years with acute or convalescent COVID-19. Both conserved end residues are part of each CDR3. A D gene is named only where the DNA matches it firmly. Part of the rows lack a size; the others show once, few, many or a class for expanded clones.

D: TRBD1; size: .; J: TRBJ1-5; V: TRBV6-4; CDR3: CASSADRGPDQPQHF; DNA: TGTGCCAGCAGCGCCGACAGGGGACCCGATCAGCCCCAGCATTTT
D: .; size: .; J: TRBJ1-2; V: TRBV9; CDR3: CASSGGGAYSYTF; DNA: TGTGCCAGCAGCGGCGGGGGAGCTTACAGCTACACCTTC
D: TRBD1; size: .; J: TRBJ2-1; V: TRBV7-3; CDR3: CASSSPLGQGNDEQFF; DNA: TGTGCCAGCAGCTCACCGTTGGGACAGGGGAATGATGAGCAGTTCTTC
D: .; size: once; J: TRBJ1-2; V: TRBV28; CDR3: CASSFRLGMRAGGYTF; DNA: TGTGCCAGCAGTTTCCGCCTCGGTATGAGGGCGGGTGGCTACACCTTC
D: TRBD2; size: .; J: TRBJ2-5; V: TRBV4-2; CDR3: CASSRQLAGGLVPSETQYF; DNA: TGTGCCAGCAGCCGCCAACTAGCGGGGGGGCTGGTCCCCTCAGAGACCCAGTACTTC
D: .; size: .; J: TRBJ1-6; V: TRBV27; CDR3: CASSLYPRNSPLHF; DNA: TGTGCCAGCAGTTTATACCCTCGGAATTCACCCCTCCACTTT
D: .; size: .; J: TRBJ1-5; V: TRBV27; CDR3: CASSPYPQGIGNQPQHF; DNA: TGTGCCAGCAGTCCGTACCCCCAGGGGATTGGCAATCAGCCCCAGCATTTT
D: .; size: once; J: TRBJ2-1; V: TRBV9; CDR3: CASSVVGTYYNEQFF; DNA: TGTGCCAGCAGCGTAGTTGGGACTTATTACAATGAGCAGTTCTTC
D: TRBD2; size: .; J: TRBJ2-2; V: TRBV6-6; CDR3: CASSRALSSGGNTGELFF; DNA: TGTGCCAGCAGTCGCGCTCTATCTAGCGGGGGGAACACCGGGGAGCTGTTTTTT
D: .; size: .; J: TRBJ1-6; V: TRBV27; CDR3: CASSLRWGGNSPLHF; DNA: TGTGCCAGCAGTTTACGGTGGGGGGGGAATTCACCCCTCCACTTT
D: .; size: .; J: TRBJ2-5; V: TRBV25-1; CDR3: CASSESPRMETQYF; DNA: TGTGCCAGCAGTGAATCACCCAGGATGGAGACCCAGTACTTC
D: TRBD1; size: .; J: TRBJ1-5; V: TRBV6-6; CDR3: CASSWTGSNQPQHF; DNA: TGTGCCAGCAGTTGGACAGGGAGCAATCAGCCCCAGCATTTT
D: TRBD2; size: .; J: TRBJ2-7; V: TRBV6-6; CDR3: CATSPAGGNSYEQYF; DNA: TGTGCCACTTCCCCCGCGGGGGGCAACTCCTACGAGCAGTACTTC
D: .; size: .; J: TRBJ2-2; V: TRBV6-1; CDR3: CASSPETRGELFF; DNA: TGTGCCAGCAGTCCTGAAACACGTGGGGAGCTGTTTTTT
D: TRBD1; size: .; J: TRBJ2-7; V: TRBV11-2; CDR3: CASSFTRGPYEQYF; DNA: TGTGCCAGCAGCTTCACAAGGGGGCCCTACGAGCAGTACTTC
D: TRBD1; size: once; J: TRBJ1-3; V: TRBV30; CDR3: CAWNPRGLGGNTIYF; DNA: TGTGCCTGGAACCCGAGGGGGCTCGGTGGAAACACCATATATTTT
D: .; size: .; J: TRBJ1-2; V: TRBV7-2; CDR3: CASSIQVTGPEDGYTF; DNA: TGTGCCAGCAGCATCCAAGTAACCGGGCCGGAGGATGGCTACACCTTC
D: TRBD1; size: .; J: TRBJ1-4; V: TRBV5-1; CDR3: CASSIGQVWGEKLFF; DNA: TGCGCCAGCAGCATAGGACAGGTCTGGGGTGAAAAACTGTTTTTT
D: .; size: once; J: TRBJ2-1; V: TRBV7-8; CDR3: CASSHGDNEQFF; DNA: TGTGCCAGCAGCCACGGGGACAATGAGCAGTTCTTC
D: .; size: once; J: TRBJ1-2; V: TRBV18; CDR3: CASSTGEGGYTF; DNA: TGTGCCAGCTCGACGGGGGAAGGTGGCTACACCTTC
D: TRBD1; size: .; J: TRBJ2-2; V: TRBV5-1; CDR3: CASSARTGNTGELFF; DNA: TGCGCCAGCAGCGCAAGGACAGGGAACACCGGGGAGCTGTTTTTT
D: .; size: .; J: TRBJ2-5; V: TRBV28; CDR3: CASKPGRRETQYF; DNA: TGTGCCAGCAAACCGGGAAGACGAGAGACCCAGTACTTC
D: .; size: few; J: TRBJ1-5; V: TRBV30; CDR3: CAWSEGRGQPQHF; DNA: TGTGCCTGGAGTGAGGGGAGGGGTCAGCCCCAGCATTTT
D: .; size: .; J: TRBJ1-1; V: TRBV5-8; CDR3: CASSAYAEAFF; DNA: TGTGCCAGCAGCGCGTATGCTGAAGCTTTCTTT
D: .; size: few; J: TRBJ1-2; V: TRBV20-1; CDR3: CSASFSAGSGYTF; DNA: TGCAGTGCTAGTTTCAGTGCGGGTAGTGGCTACACCTTC
D: TRBD1; size: .; J: TRBJ1-6; V: TRBV19; CDR3: CASSPRTGGSPLHF; DNA: TGTGCCAGCTCGCCCCGGACAGGGGGTTCACCCCTCCACTTT
D: .; size: .; J: TRBJ1-1; V: TRBV29-1; CDR3: CSVVEGRRNTEAFF; DNA: TGCAGCGTTGTTGAGGGCCGAAGGAACACTGAAGCTTTCTTT
D: .; size: .; J: TRBJ1-2; V: TRBV6-5; CDR3: CASSTRGLAGYTF; DNA: TGTGCCAGCAGTACGCGGGGTTTGGCTGGCTACACCTTC
D: .; size: .; J: TRBJ2-2; V: TRBV19; CDR3: CASNAFGVPGELFF; DNA: TGTGCCAGTAACGCCTTCGGGGTCCCCGGGGAGCTGTTTTTT
D: TRBD1; size: .; J: TRBJ2-3; V: TRBV2; CDR3: CASSETKGGRGRRTDTQYF; DNA: TGTGCCAGCAGTGAGACGAAAGGGGGCAGGGGGCGCCGCACAGATACGCAGTATTTT
D: TRBD1; size: .; J: TRBJ2-7; V: TRBV7-9; CDR3: CASSLVTGAIYEQYF; DNA: TGTGCCAGCAGCTTAGTCACAGGGGCTATCTACGAGCAGTACTTC
D: TRBD2; size: .; J: TRBJ2-7; V: TRBV5-1; CDR3: CASSLGTSGGAALDF; DNA: TGCGCCAGCAGCCTTGGGACTAGCGGGGGGGCGGCCCTCGACTTC
D: TRBD1; size: .; J: TRBJ2-1; V: TRBV2; CDR3: CASSEGTGGKGYNEQFF; DNA: TGTGCCAGCAGTGAAGGGACAGGGGGCAAGGGCTACAATGAGCAGTTCTTC
D: TRBD1; size: .; J: TRBJ1-2; V: TRBV18; CDR3: CASSHPGQDQYGYTF; DNA: TGTGCCAGCTCACATCCGGGACAGGACCAATATGGCTACACCTTC
D: .; size: .; J: TRBJ1-3; V: TRBV19; CDR3: CASTYSGNTIYF; DNA: TGTGCCAGTACTTACTCTGGAAACACCATATATTTT
D: .; size: few; J: TRBJ2-5; V: TRBV7-9; CDR3: CASSAIVGQPGGETQYF; DNA: TGTGCCAGCAGCGCCATCGTAGGGCAGCCCGGAGGGGAGACCCAGTACTTC
D: .; size: .; J: TRBJ1-5; V: TRBV7-2; CDR3: CASSRQLQGQPQHF; DNA: TGTGCCAGCAGCAGACAACTACAGGGTCAGCCCCAGCATTTT
D: TRBD1; size: few; J: TRBJ1-5; V: TRBV23-1; CDR3: CASSHRTGGSNQPQHF; DNA: TGCGCCAGCAGTCACCGCACAGGGGGTTCTAATCAGCCCCAGCATTTT
D: .; size: .; J: TRBJ1-3; V: TRBV9; CDR3: CASSVGVSGNTIYF; DNA: TGTGCCAGCAGCGTAGGAGTTTCTGGAAACACCATATATTTT